This T cell receptor beta chain was recorded in a study of Ad26.COV2.S vaccination and SARS-CoV-2 variants. J lost 1 base, V lost 1 base, and 7 bases had no gene match. Germline V gene lookup returns CDR1 GTSNPN and CDR2 SVGIG (reference sequence). The CDR3 covers 15 residues. Treatment noted: 15 to 20 received Ad26.COV2.S at low or high dose, single or two shots; a few received placebo; per-sample allocation not given. It was on day 63 after the first vaccine or placebo injection that samples were taken. Profiled with immunoSEQ multiplex PCR; TCRdb holds only in-frame clones, not every one. The data show just over 350,000 clones, around 83% seen once.

The V gene is TRBV30, the J gene TRBJ2-7; 7 bases map to TRBD1. The sequence was collected from a person aged 18-65 years who received the Ad26.COV2.S COVID-19 vaccine or a placebo. Sequences were derived from peripheral blood, sampled in a trial of Ad26.COV2.S vaccine versus placebo. The chain's CDR3 is CAWSGATGNSYEQYF. In DNA, the CDR3 is TGTGCCTGGAGTGGTGCGACAGGGAATTCCTACGAGCAGTACTTC.